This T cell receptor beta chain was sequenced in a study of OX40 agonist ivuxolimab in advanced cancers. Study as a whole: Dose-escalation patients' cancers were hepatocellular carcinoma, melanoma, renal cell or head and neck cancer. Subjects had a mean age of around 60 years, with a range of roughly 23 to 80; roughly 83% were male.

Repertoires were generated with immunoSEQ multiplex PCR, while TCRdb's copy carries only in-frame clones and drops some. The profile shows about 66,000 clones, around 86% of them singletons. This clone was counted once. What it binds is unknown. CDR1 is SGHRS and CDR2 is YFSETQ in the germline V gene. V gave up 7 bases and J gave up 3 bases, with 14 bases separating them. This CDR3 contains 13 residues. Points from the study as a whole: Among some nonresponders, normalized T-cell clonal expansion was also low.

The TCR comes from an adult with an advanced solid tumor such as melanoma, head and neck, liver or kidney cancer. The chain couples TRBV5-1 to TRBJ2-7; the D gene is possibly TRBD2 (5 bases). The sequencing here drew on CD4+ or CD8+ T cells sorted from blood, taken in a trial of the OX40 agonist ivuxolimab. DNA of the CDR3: TGCGCCAGCGGAGAAGGACTGAACTACGAGCAGTACTTC. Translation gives CASGEGLNYEQYF.